Given below is one T cell receptor beta chain in context. Generated by immunoSEQ multiplex PCR, the TCRdb table keeps only in-frame clones and is missing some. The sample has approximately 90,000 clones; roughly 86% are singletons. These data originate in a study of blood T cell repertoires in COVID-19. The sequence was obtained from a human donor in a cohort sampled during active COVID-19. The sequencing input was peripheral blood.

The CDR3 loop reads CASSQDPLARNTGELFF. The CDR3 DNA is TGTGCCAGCAGCCAAGACCCCCTAGCACGGAACACCGGGGAGCTGTTTTTT. The chain carries TRBV4-2 and TRBJ2-2, with a weak D call TRBD2 (5 bases). CDR3 length: 17 amino acids. The V gene lost 0 bases and the J gene lost 1 base, with 12 bases spanning the gap. Germline V gene data show CDR1 as LGHNA and CDR2 as YNFKEQ.